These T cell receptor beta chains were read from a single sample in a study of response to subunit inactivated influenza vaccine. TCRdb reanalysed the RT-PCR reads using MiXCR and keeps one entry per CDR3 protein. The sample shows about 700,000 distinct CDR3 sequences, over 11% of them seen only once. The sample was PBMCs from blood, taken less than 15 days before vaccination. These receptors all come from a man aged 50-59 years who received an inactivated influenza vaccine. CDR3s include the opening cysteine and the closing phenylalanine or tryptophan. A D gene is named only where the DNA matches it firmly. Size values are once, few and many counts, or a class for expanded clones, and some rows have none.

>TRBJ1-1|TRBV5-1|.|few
CASSVSGDTEAFF
TGCGCCAGCAGTGTTTCGGGGGACACTGAAGCTTTCTTT
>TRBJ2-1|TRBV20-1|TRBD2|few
CSARIAGGPNEQFF
TGCAGTGCTAGGATAGCGGGGGGCCCCAATGAGCAGTTCTTC
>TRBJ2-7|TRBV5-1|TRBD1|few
CASSLGTGTNFYEQYF
TGCGCCAGCAGCTTGGGGACAGGGACCAACTTCTACGAGCAGTACTTC
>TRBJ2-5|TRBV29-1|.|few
CSASGRPGGETQYF
TGCAGCGCCTCGGGACGCCCCGGAGGCGAGACCCAGTACTTC
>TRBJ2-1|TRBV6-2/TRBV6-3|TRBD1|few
CASSTRTFRGYTSSYNEQFF
TGTGCCAGCAGTACGCGAACCTTCAGGGGGTACACGAGCTCCTACAATGAGCAGTTCTTC
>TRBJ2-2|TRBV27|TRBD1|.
CASSSGQFTGELFF
TGTGCCAGCAGTTCGGGACAGTTCACCGGGGAGCTGTTTTTT
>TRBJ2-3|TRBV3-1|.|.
CASSQGQGGRGTQYF
TGTGCCAGCAGCCAAGGCCAGGGAGGCAGGGGTACGCAGTATTTT
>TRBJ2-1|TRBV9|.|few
CASSVVVGEQFF
TGTGCCAGCAGCGTAGTTGTGGGTGAGCAGTTCTTC
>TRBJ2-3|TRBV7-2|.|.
CASSLIFGESYTDTQYF
TGTGCCAGCAGCTTAATTTTCGGGGAATCGTACACAGATACGCAGTATTTT
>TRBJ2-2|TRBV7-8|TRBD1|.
CASRLPGQGRTGELFF
TGTGCCAGCAGACTACCGGGACAGGGTCGAACCGGGGAGCTGTTTTTT
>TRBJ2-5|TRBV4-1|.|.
CASSQDRVLETQYF
TGCGCCAGCAGCCAAGATCGGGTGCTGGAGACCCAGTACTTC
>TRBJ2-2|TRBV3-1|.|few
CASSQGLNTGELFF
TGTGCCAGCAGCCAGGGACTCAACACCGGGGAGCTGTTTTTT
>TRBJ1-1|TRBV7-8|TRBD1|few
CASSFRTGGVYTEAFF
TGTGCCAGCAGCTTCCGGACAGGGGGCGTGTACACTGAAGCTTTCTTT
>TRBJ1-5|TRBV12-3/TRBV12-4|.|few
CASSTPGLNQPQHF
TGTGCCAGCAGTACACCGGGCCTCAATCAGCCCCAGCATTTT
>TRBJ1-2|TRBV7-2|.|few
CASSLEVTGYTF
TGTGCCAGCAGCTTAGAGGTCACTGGCTACACCTTC
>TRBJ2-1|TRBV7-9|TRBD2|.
CASSGTTRNEQFF
TGTGCCAGCAGCGGGACTACTAGAAATGAGCAGTTCTTC
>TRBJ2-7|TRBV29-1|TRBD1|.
CSVETGTGQGQYF
TGCAGCGTTGAAACCGGGACAGGGCAAGGGCAGTACTTC
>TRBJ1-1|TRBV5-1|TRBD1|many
CASRTGTANTEAFF
TGCGCCAGCAGAACCGGGACAGCTAACACTGAAGCTTTCTTT
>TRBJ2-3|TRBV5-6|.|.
CASSINTGWADTQYF
TGTGCCAGCAGCATTAACACAGGGTGGGCAGATACGCAGTATTTT
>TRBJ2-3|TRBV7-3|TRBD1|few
CASSLSRQGEDTQYF
TGTGCCAGCAGCTTATCTCGGCAGGGGGAAGATACGCAGTATTTT
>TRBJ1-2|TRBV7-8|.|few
CASSTSRNNYGYTF
TGTGCCAGCAGCACGAGTCGGAATAACTATGGCTACACCTTC
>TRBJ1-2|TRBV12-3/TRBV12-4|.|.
CASSPPIEGGYTF
TGTGCCAGCAGTCCGCCTATAGAGGGTGGCTACACCTTC
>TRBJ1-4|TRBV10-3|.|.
CAIFSGRTNEKLFF
TGTGCCATCTTCTCAGGGCGGACTAATGAAAAACTGTTTTTT
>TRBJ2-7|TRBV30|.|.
CAWSVRGAGEQYF
TGTGCCTGGAGTGTTCGGGGGGCGGGTGAGCAGTACTTC
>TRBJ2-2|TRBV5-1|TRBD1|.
CASRPSGGSGELFF
TGCGCCAGCAGACCCTCAGGGGGCAGCGGGGAGCTGTTTTTT
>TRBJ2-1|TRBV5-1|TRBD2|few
CASSWTSNYNEQFF
TGCGCCAGCAGCTGGACTAGCAACTACAATGAGCAGTTCTTC
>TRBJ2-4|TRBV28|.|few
CASSLGRQGLAKNIQYF
TGTGCCAGCAGTTTAGGTCGACAGGGACTAGCCAAAAACATTCAGTACTTC